These T cell receptor beta chains were read from a single sample in a study of blood T cell repertoires in COVID-19. Profiling relied on immunoSEQ multiplex PCR, and the TCRdb table lists in-frame clones only, not all of them. The repertoire has about 270,000 clones, around 86% of them found once; the top ten carry approximately 2.5%. Sequencing was done on a sample of PBMCs or T cells enriched from blood (not recorded which). The receptors stem from a woman under 30 who had recovered from COVID-19. Each CDR3 is given with its conserved first and last residue. The D gene is left open where the match is weak. Clone sizes are given selectively: once, few, many, or a class where the clone is expanded.

>TRBJ2-1|TRBV2|-|-
TGTGTCAGCAGAGAGGGGGTCACGCAGTTCTTC
CVSREGVTQFF
>TRBJ2-1|TRBV7-2|-|TRBD1
TGTGCCAGCAGAGGACAGGGCAGGGGTGAGCAGTTCTTC
CASRGQGRGEQFF
>TRBJ1-6|TRBV12-3/TRBV12-4|-|-
TGTGCCAGCAGTTTAGGTCCGCGTCTGATCCACTTT
CASSLGPRLIHF
>TRBJ1-5|TRBV19|-|-
TGTGCCAGTAGTCCCCTTGAGTTCGGACTAAATCAGCCCCAGCATTTT
CASSPLEFGLNQPQHF
>TRBJ2-7|TRBV27|once|TRBD1
TGTGCCAGCAGTTTACGGACAGGACCACCTCACTACGAGCAGTACTTC
CASSLRTGPPHYEQYF
>TRBJ2-4|TRBV4-3|-|TRBD1
TGCGCCAGCAGCCAATCGAGTTCCGGACAGGGGTTCAAAAACATTCAGTACTTC
CASSQSSSGQGFKNIQYF
>TRBJ2-2|TRBV7-2|-|-
TGTGCCAGCAGCTTAGTGGGGGACATATCGAACACCGGGGAGCTGTTTTTT
CASSLVGDISNTGELFF
>TRBJ2-3|TRBV29-1|-|TRBD1
TGCAGCGTTTTGGGGGACAGGGTGACAGATACGCAGTATTTT
CSVLGDRVTDTQYF
>TRBJ1-4|TRBV11-2|once|-
TGTGCCAGCAGCTACGGCGGAGTAGCTAATGAAAAACTGTTTTTT
CASSYGGVANEKLFF
>TRBJ1-3|TRBV5-8|-|-
TGTGCCAACGACAGGTCTGGAAACACCATATATTTT
CANDRSGNTIYF
>TRBJ1-2|TRBV7-9|once|-
TGTGCCAGCAGCTTAGGAGGAATGGGGCCCATTCGCTCAGATGGCTACACCTTC
CASSLGGMGPIRSDGYTF
>TRBJ1-3|TRBV11-3|few|TRBD1
TGTGCCAGCAGCTTCCGGGACAGGGGGCATCTGGGAAACACCATATATTTT
CASSFRDRGHLGNTIYF
>TRBJ2-1|TRBV6-5|-|TRBD2
TGTGCCAGCAGTAGTGGACTAGCGGGGAGGAATGAGCAGTTCTTC
CASSSGLAGRNEQFF
>TRBJ2-1|TRBV19|once|-
TGTGCCAGTATGGGCCGGGACGGAGGGGTCAATGAGCAGTTCTTC
CASMGRDGGVNEQFF
>TRBJ1-2|TRBV5-6|-|-
TGTGCCAGCAGCAGAGAGCGACAGATCTATGGTGGTGGCTACACCTTC
CASSRERQIYGGGYTF
>TRBJ2-2|TRBV7-2|-|-
TGTGCCAGCAGCTTAGCGGTGACTGGGGAGCTGTTTTTT
CASSLAVTGELFF
>TRBJ1-1|TRBV11-3|-|-
TGTGCCAGCAGCTTAGCTAACTGGACAGTGAACACTGAAGCTTTCTTT
CASSLANWTVNTEAFF
>TRBJ1-2|TRBV28|once|-
TGTGCCAGCAGTCAGGGGTTTCACTATGGCTACACCTTC
CASSQGFHYGYTF
>TRBJ1-2|TRBV4-1|-|-
TGCGCCAGCAGCCAGCCGCTAGCTAACTATGGCTACACCTTC
CASSQPLANYGYTF
>TRBJ2-7|TRBV10-3|-|-
TGTGCCATCAGCTCAAGGAGCGGCTCCTACGAGCAGTACTTC
CAISSRSGSYEQYF
>TRBJ2-7|TRBV2|-|TRBD1
TGTGCCAGCAGTGAGGCAGGGGGAGTGGGCGAGCAGTACTTC
CASSEAGGVGEQYF
>TRBJ2-2|TRBV11-3|-|-
TGTGCCAGCAGCTTAGTAGCTGCCGGGGAGCTGTTTTTT
CASSLVAAGELFF
>TRBJ2-7|TRBV24-1|-|-
TGTGCCACCAGTGGCGGGGACGTCTACGAGCAGTACTTC
CATSGGDVYEQYF
>TRBJ1-4|TRBV11-3|-|TRBD1
TGTGCCAGCAGCTGGGGACAGGGTGAAGGTGAAAAACTGTTTTTT
CASSWGQGEGEKLFF
>TRBJ2-1|TRBV7-2|-|TRBD1
TGTGCCAGCAGCCCTCGGGACAGGGGATTTTATGAGCAGTTCTTC
CASSPRDRGFYEQFF
>TRBJ1-1|TRBV11-2|-|-
TGTGCCAGCAGCTTATGGGGGGCTGAAGCTTTCTTT
CASSLWGAEAFF
>TRBJ2-3|TRBV4-3|-|-
TGCGCCAGCAGCCAAGATATGGGTGTGCAGGGAGGCTCAGATACGCAGTATTTT
CASSQDMGVQGGSDTQYF
>TRBJ2-5|TRBV5-6|-|-
TGTGCCAGCAGCTTGGGGGCTAACCAAGAGACCCAGTACTTC
CASSLGANQETQYF
>TRBJ1-5|TRBV29-1|-|-
TGCAGCGTTGCGGGAGAATATAGCAATCAGCCCCAGCATTTT
CSVAGEYSNQPQHF
>TRBJ1-4|TRBV3-1/TRBV3-2|-|-
TGTGCCAGCAGCCAAGGGTCGGTTAATGAAAAACTGTTTTTT
CASSQGSVNEKLFF
>TRBJ1-3|TRBV7-9|-|-
TGTGCCAGCACCAAGCCGGAGGGCAGATGGAACACCATATATTTT
CASTKPEGRWNTIYF
>TRBJ1-2|TRBV7-8|-|TRBD1
TGTGCCAGCAGCTTAGGGGACAGGGTTGGCTATGGCTACACCTTC
CASSLGDRVGYGYTF
>TRBJ1-1|TRBV28|-|-
TGTGCCAGCAGCATACAGATCCTGAACACTGAAGCTTTCTTT
CASSIQILNTEAFF
>TRBJ2-3|TRBV24-1|-|TRBD1
TGTGCCACCAGTGATTTGCTCCGGGACAGGGGCACAGATACGCAGTATTTT
CATSDLLRDRGTDTQYF
>TRBJ1-1|TRBV13|-|-
TGTGCCAGCAGCTTAGGCGTTCTTGGGCCAGGGAGGACTGAAGCTTTCTTT
CASSLGVLGPGRTEAFF
>TRBJ1-1|TRBV27|once|TRBD1
TGTGCCAGCAGTCTAAAATTCCAGGGGGTTATGAACACTGAAGCTTTCTTT
CASSLKFQGVMNTEAFF
>TRBJ2-5|TRBV19|-|TRBD2
TGTGCCAGTATACCTAGCGGCGAAACGTGGGTCCAAGAGACCCAGTACTTC
CASIPSGETWVQETQYF
>TRBJ2-7|TRBV2|few|-
TGTGCCAGCAGTGGACAGGTCGGCGGTTCCTACGAGCAGTACTTC
CASSGQVGGSYEQYF
>TRBJ1-5|TRBV29-1|once|-
TGCAGCGTCGTGATACGACGCAGGGAGGGTCAGCCCCAGCATTTT
CSVVIRRREGQPQHF
>TRBJ2-5|TRBV29-1|-|TRBD1
TGCAGCGTAGATTTTTCAGGGGGCCAAGAGACCCAGTACTTC
CSVDFSGGQETQYF
>TRBJ2-1|TRBV27|-|-
TGTGCCAGCACCGCTTTGCGCCCCGAACCTCATGAGCAGTTCTTC
CASTALRPEPHEQFF
>TRBJ1-2|TRBV7-2|-|TRBD1
TGTGCCAGCAGCTCGTCCCGGGACAGGGGCAGGGCCTATGGCTACACCTTC
CASSSSRDRGRAYGYTF
>TRBJ2-7|TRBV5-4|-|TRBD1
TGTGCCAGCAGCTTGGGTGGGACGGGACAGGGCGAGCAGTACTTC
CASSLGGTGQGEQYF